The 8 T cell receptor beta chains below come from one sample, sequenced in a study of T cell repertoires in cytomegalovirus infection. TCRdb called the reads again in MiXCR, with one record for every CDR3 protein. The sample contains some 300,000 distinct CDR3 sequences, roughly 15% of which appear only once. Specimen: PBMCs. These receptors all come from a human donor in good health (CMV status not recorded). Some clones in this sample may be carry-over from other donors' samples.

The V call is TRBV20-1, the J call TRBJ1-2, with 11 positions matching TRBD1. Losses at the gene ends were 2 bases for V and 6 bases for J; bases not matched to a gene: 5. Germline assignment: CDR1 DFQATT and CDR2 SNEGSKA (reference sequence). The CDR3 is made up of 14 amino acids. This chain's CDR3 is CSARPGQGDDGYTF. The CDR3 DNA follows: TGCAGTGCTAGACCGGGACAGGGGGATGATGGCTACACCTTC.

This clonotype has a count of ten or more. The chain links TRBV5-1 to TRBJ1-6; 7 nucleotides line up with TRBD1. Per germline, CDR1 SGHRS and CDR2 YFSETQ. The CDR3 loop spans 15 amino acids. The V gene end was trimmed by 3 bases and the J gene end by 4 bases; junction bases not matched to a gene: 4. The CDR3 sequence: CASSWGQSYNSPLHF. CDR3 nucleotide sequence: TGCGCCAGCAGCTGGGGACAGAGTTATAATTCACCCCTCCACTTT. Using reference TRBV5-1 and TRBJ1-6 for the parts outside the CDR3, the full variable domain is KAGVTQTPRYLIKTRGQQVTLSCSPISGHRSVSWYQQTPGQGLQFLFEYFSETQRNKGNFPGRFSGRQFSNSRSEMNVSTLELGDSALYLCASSWGQSYNSPLHFGNGTRLTVT.

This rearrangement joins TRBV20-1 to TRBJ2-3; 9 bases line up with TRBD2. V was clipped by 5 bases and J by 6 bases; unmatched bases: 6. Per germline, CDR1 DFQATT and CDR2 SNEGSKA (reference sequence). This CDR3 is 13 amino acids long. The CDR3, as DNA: TGCAGTGCTGTAGCGGGGGCCCAGGATACGCAGTATTTT. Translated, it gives CSAVAGAQDTQYF.

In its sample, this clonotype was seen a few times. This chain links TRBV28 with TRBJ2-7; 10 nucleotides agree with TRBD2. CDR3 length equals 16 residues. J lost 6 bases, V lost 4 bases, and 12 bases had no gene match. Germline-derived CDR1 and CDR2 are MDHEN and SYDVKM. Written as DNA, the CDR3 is TGTGCCAGCAGTTCGCCCCAAGGAGCGGGGGGGTTCGAGCAGTACTTC. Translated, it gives CASSSPQGAGGFEQYF.

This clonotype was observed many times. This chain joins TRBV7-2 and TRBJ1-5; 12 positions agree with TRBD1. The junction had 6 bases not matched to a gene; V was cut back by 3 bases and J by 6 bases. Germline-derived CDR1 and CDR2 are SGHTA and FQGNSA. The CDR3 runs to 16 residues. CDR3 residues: CASSFRDRGPGQPQHF. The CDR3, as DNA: TGTGCCAGCAGCTTTAGGGACAGGGGGCCCGGTCAGCCCCAGCATTTT.

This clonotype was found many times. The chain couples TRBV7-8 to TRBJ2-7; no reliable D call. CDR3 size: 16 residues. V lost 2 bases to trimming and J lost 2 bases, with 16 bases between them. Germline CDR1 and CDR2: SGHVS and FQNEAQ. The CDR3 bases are TGTGCCAGCAGCTTAACCTCGACTGTGCCCCCCTACGAGCAGTACTTC. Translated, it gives CASSLTSTVPPYEQYF.

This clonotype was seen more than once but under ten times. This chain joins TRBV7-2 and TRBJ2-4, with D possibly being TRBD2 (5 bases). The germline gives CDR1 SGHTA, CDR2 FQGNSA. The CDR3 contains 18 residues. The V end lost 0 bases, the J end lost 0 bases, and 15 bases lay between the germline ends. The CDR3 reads CASSLAGDLQIAKNIQYF. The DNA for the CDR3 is TGTGCCAGCAGCTTAGCCGGGGATTTACAGATAGCCAAAAACATTCAGTACTTC.

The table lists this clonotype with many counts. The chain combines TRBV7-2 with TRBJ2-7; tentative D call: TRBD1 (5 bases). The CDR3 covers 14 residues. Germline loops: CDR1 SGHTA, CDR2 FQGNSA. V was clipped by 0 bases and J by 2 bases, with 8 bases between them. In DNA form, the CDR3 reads TGTGCCAGCAGCTTAGCGGGGCAGGCCTACGAGCAGTACTTC. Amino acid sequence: CASSLAGQAYEQYF.